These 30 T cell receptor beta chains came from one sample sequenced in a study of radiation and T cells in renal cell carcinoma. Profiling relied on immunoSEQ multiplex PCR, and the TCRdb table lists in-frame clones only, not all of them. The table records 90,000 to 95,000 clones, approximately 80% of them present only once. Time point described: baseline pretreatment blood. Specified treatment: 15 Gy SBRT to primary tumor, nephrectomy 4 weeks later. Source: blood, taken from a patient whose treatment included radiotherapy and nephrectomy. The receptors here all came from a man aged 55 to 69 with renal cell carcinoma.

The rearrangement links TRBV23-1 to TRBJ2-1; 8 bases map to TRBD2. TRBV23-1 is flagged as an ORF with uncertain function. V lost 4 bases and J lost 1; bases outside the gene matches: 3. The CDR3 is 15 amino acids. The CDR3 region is CASSRRGGSYNEQFF. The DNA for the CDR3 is TGCGCCAGCAGTCGCCGGGGGGGTTCCTACAATGAGCAGTTCTTC.

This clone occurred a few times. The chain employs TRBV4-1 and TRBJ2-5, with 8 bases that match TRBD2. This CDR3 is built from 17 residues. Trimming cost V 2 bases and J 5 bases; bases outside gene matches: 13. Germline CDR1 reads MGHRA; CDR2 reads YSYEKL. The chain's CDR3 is CASSQLPRGGRGETQYF. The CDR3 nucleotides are TGCGCCAGCAGCCAATTACCCCGGGGGGGTCGGGGGGAGACCCAGTACTTC.

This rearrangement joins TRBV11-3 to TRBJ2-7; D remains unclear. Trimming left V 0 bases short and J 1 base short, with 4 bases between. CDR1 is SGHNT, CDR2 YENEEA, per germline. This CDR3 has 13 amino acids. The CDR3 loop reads CASSLEESYEQYF. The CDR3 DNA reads TGTGCCAGCAGCTTAGAGGAGTCCTACGAGCAGTACTTC.

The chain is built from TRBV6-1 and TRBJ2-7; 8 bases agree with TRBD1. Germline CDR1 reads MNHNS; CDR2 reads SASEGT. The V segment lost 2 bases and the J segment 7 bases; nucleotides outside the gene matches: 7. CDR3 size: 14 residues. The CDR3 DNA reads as TGTGCCAGCAGTGAAAGGACAGGGTTGGTTGAGCAGTACTTC. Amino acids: CASSERTGLVEQYF.

The chain's CDR3 is CASSTHTTSEKLFF. CDR3 nucleotides: TGTGCCAGCAGCACCCATACCACAAGTGAAAAACTGTTTTTT. The rearrangement links TRBV7-2 to TRBJ1-4; D remains ambiguous. V lost 5 bases, J lost 7 bases, and 14 bases lay in between. Germline values: CDR1 SGHTA, CDR2 FQGNSA. The CDR3 has 14 amino acids.

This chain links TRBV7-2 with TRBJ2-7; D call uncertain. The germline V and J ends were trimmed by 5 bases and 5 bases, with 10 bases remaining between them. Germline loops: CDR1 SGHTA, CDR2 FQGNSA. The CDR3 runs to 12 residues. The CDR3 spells CASSPDWNEQYF. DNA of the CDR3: TGTGCCAGCAGCCCTGACTGGAACGAGCAGTACTTC.

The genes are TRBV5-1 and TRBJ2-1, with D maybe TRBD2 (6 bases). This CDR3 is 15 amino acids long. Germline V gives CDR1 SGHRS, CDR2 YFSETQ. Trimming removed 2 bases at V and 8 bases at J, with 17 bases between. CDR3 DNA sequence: TGCGCCAGCAGCTTTGATGCCGGGAGTTTATATGAGCAGTTCTTC. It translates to CASSFDAGSLYEQFF.

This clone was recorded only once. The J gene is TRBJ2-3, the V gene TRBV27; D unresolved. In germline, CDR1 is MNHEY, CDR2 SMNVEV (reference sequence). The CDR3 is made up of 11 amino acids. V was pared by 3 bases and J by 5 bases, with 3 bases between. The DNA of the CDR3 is TGTGCCAGCAGTTTTTTAGATACGCAGTATTTT. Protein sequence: CASSFLDTQYF.

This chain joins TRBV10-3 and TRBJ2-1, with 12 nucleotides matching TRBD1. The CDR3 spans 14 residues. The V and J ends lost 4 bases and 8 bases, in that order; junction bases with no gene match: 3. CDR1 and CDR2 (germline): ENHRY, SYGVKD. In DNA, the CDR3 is TGTGCCATCAGTGGAAGGGACAGGGGGCATGAGCAGTTCTTC. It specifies CAISGRDRGHEQFF.

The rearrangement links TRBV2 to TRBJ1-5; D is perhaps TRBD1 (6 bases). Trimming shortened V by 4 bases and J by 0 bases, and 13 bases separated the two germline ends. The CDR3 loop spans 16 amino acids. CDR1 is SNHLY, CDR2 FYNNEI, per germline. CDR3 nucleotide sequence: TGTGCCAGCAGTGCAGGGGTCCCCGCTAGCAATCAGCCCCAGCATTTT. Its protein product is CASSAGVPASNQPQHF.

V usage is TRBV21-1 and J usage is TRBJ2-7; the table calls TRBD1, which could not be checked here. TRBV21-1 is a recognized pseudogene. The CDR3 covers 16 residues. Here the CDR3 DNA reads TGTGCCAGCATTAGAGCCGGGACAAGTAATTGCTACGAGCAGTACTTC. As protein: CASIRAGTSNCYEQYF.

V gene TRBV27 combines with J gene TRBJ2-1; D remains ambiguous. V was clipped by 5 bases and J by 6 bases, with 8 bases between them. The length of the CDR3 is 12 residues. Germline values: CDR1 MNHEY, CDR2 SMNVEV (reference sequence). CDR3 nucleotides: TGTGCCAGCAGTCAAAATGGCAATGAGCAGTTCTTC. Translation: CASSQNGNEQFF.

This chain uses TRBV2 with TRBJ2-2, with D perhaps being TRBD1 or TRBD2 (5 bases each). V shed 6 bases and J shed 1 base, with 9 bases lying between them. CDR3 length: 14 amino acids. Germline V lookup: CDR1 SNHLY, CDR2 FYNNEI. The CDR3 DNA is TGTGCCAGCAGCCGGGACCTGAACACCGGGGAGCTGTTTTTT. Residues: CASSRDLNTGELFF.

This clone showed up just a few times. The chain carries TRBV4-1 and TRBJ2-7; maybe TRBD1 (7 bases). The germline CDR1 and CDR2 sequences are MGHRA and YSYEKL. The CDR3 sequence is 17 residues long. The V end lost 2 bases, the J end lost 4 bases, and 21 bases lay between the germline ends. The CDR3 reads CASSQRVQGGQGYEQYF. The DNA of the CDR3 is TGCGCCAGCAGCCAACGCGTTCAGGGGGGTCAAGGGTACGAGCAGTACTTC.

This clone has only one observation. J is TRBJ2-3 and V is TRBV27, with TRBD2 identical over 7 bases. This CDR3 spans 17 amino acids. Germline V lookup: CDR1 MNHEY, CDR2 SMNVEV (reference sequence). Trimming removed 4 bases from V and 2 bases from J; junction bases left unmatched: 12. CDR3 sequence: CASSSYSGLDYTDTQYF. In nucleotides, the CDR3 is TGTGCCAGCAGTTCATATAGCGGGCTGGATTACACAGATACGCAGTATTTT.

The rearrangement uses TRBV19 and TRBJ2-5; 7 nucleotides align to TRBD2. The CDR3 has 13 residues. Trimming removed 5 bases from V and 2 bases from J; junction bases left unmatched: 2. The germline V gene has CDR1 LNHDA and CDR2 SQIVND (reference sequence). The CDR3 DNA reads TGTGCCAGTAGTTTCGGGGGGCAAGAGACCCAGTACTTC. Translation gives CASSFGGQETQYF.

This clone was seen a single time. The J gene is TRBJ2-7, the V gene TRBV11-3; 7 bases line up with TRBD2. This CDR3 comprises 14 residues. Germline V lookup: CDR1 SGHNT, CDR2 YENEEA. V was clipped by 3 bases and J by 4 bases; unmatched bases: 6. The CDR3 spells CASSLGGSQYEQYF. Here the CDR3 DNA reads TGTGCCAGCAGCTTGGGCGGGAGTCAATACGAGCAGTACTTC.

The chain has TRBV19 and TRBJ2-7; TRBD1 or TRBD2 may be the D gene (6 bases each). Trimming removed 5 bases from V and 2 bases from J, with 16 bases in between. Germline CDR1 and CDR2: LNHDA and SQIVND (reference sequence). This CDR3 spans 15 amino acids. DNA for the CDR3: TGTGCCAGTAGTCCCTCGGCAGGGGAGGCCTACGAGCAGTACTTC. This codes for CASSPSAGEAYEQYF.

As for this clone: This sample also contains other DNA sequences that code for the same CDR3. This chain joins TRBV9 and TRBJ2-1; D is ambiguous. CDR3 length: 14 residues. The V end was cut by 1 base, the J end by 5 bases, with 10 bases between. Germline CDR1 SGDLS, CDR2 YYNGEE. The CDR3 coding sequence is TGTGCCAGCAGCGTAAGATTCGAGAACAATGAGCAGTTCTTC. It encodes CASSVRFENNEQFF.

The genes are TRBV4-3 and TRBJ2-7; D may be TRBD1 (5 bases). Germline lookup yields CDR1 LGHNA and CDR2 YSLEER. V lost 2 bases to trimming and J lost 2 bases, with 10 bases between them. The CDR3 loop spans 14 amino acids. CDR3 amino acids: CASSQWQGPYEQYF. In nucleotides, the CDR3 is TGCGCCAGCAGCCAATGGCAGGGCCCCTACGAGCAGTACTTC.

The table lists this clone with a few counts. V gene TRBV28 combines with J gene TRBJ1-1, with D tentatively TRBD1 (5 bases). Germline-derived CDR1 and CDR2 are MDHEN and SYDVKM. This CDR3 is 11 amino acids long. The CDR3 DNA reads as TGTGGCCGGGGACTGAACACTGAAGCTTTCTTT. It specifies CGRGLNTEAFF.

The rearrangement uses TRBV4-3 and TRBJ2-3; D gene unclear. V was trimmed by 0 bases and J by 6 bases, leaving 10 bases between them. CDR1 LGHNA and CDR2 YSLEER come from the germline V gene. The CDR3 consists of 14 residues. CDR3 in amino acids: CASSQDGIFDTQYF. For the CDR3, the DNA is TGCGCCAGCAGCCAAGACGGCATTTTCGATACGCAGTATTTT.

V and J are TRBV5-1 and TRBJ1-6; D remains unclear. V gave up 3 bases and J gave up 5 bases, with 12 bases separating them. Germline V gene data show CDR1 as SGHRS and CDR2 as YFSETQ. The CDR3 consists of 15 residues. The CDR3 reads CASSYSAGDNSPLHF. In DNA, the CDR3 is TGCGCCAGCAGCTACTCAGCCGGGGATAATTCACCCCTCCACTTT.

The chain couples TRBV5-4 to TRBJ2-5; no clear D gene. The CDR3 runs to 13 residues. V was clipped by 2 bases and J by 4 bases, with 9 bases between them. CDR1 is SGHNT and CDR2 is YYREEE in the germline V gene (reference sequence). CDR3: CASSFGWRETQYF. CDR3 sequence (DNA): TGTGCCAGCAGCTTCGGGTGGCGAGAGACCCAGTACTTC.

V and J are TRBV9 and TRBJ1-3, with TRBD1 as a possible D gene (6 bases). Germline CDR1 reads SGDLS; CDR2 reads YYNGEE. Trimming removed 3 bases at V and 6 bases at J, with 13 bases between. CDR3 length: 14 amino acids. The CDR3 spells CASSAEQGLNTIYF. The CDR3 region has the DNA TGTGCCAGCAGCGCAGAACAGGGATTAAACACCATATATTTT.

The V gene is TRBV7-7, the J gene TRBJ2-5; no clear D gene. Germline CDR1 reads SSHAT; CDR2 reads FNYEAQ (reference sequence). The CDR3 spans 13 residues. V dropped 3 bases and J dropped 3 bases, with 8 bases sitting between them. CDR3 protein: CASSFEVEETQYF. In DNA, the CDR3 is TGTGCCAGCAGCTTTGAGGTGGAAGAGACCCAGTACTTC.

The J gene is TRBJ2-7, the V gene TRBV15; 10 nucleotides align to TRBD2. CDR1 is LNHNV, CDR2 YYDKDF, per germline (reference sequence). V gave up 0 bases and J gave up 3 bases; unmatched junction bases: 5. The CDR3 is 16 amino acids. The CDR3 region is CATSRDRASGSYEQYF. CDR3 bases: TGTGCCACCAGCAGAGATCGGGCTAGCGGGAGCTACGAGCAGTACTTC.

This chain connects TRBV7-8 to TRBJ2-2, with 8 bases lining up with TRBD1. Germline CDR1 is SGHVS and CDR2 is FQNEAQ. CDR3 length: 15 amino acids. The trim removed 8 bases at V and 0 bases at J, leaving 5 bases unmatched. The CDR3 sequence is CASRWDRSNTGELFF. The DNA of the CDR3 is TGTGCCAGCCGGTGGGACAGGTCGAACACCGGGGAGCTGTTTTTT.

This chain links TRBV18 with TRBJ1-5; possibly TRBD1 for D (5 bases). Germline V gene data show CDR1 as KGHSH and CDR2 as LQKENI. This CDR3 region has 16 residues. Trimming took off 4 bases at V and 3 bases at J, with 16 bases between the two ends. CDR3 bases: TGTGCCAGCTCACTCGCCTCGGGGGGGATCAATCAGCCCCAGCATTTT. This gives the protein CASSLASGGINQPQHF.

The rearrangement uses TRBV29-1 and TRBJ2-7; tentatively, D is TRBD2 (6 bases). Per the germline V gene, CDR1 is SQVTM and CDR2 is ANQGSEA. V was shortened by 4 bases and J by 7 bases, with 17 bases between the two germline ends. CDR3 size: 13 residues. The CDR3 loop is CSVAGRVGGEQYF. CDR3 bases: TGCAGCGTTGCGGGCAGGGTTGGGGGGGAGCAGTACTTC.